The rows below give T cell receptor beta chains drawn from one sample of a study of T cells in Graves' hyperthyroidism and ophthalmopathy. TCRdb re-derived calls from the multiplex PCR reads in MiXCR, one entry per CDR3 protein. The table includes 450,000 to 700,000 distinct CDR3 sequences, around 46% detected once. The specimen was peripheral blood or thyroid tissue (not recorded which). The receptors derive from an adult woman with Graves' disease, either hyperthyroidism or ophthalmopathy (not recorded which). The conserved cysteine and the conserved F or W are not part of the CDR3 here. Each record gives: V gene, CDR3 length, CDR3 protein.

>TRBV4-2|14
ASSQEWSQMYTEAF
>TRBV29-1|12
SVDPGQSNYGYT
>TRBV5-4|12
ASSFREGHSEQY
>TRBV24-1|13
ATSRPGANTGELF
>TRBV14|14
ASSPLGGVVTGELF
>TRBV20-1|12
SAMGPMMLYEQY
>TRBV5-5|11
ASSLQDRPPNT
>TRBV7-9|12
ASSLAAGSEKLF
>TRBV10-3|13
AISFSVLGQETQY
>TRBV2|12
ASRTTLLYYEQY
>TRBV5-1|11
ASSFEGYNEQF
>TRBV7-9|14
ASSAGTGTSNQPQH
>TRBV12-3/TRBV12-4|13
ASSGQDDSTYGYT
>TRBV15|13
ATSSASNGGDGYT
>TRBV5-8|13
ASSLARGGNRPQH
>TRBV3-1|12
AGSPQKVRYEQY
>TRBV7-3|11
ASSLTPGRGAF
>TRBV7-9|10
ASDSRSYEQY
>TRBV5-1|13
ASSPVGQGKETQY
>TRBV20-1|12
SGFRDRESYEQY
>TRBV9|10
ASRGDTGELF
>TRBV25-1|12
ASSGGQGLAPLH
>TRBV7-9|15
ASSLDGRTSSGNTIY
>TRBV5-1|15
ASSLTGQGVTNEKLF
>TRBV28|14
ASSETRGSGTYEQY
>TRBV20-1|12
SATLAGPSYEQY
>TRBV15|14
ATSRVRLAGQETQY
>TRBV10-3|12
ATRDEGGNEKLF
>TRBV29-1|11
SCGGQGAYEQY
>TRBV5-1|13
ASSAKQGMDTEAF
>TRBV20-1|14
SAAPAGGFHSYEQY
>TRBV15|13
ATSRDQAENQPQH
>TRBV28|12
ASSPHTSPYGYT
>TRBV12-3/TRBV12-4|11
ASSQQGGEKLF
>TRBV29-1|10
SVASGAYEQY
>TRBV5-1|12
ASSRATQGEKLF
>TRBV12-3/TRBV12-4|11
ASSLVRDYGYT
>TRBV5-1|16
ASSRASLGLAGGQSQY
>TRBV6-1|12
ASSESWDTNEAF
>TRBV7-2|11
ASSRGMAYEQY
>TRBV7-3|16
ASSPGRTVTSGANVLT
>TRBV5-5|15
ASSLSFTGAPSYEQY
>TRBV7-2|13
ASSLAEGTGSPLH
>TRBV7-9|11
ASSRGTAEKLF
>TRBV5-1|10
ASNYQQGALH
>TRBV14|13
ASTIVAGMNTEAF
>TRBV2|13
ASTRRTETTGELF
>TRBV10-3|12
AISSGASQETQY
>TRBV19|14
ASSTRDRGINTEAF
>TRBV2|13
ASRTRDTGANVLT